This T cell receptor beta chain originates from a study of T-cell reconstitution after alpha-beta-depleted transplantation in children. Unique molecular identifiers were built into the TCRbeta library. One entry per CDR3 protein results from TCRdb running MiXCR on the PCR reads. The sample holds about 610,000 distinct CDR3 sequences, over 9.5% seen once. The germline gives CDR1 LGHNA, CDR2 YSLEER. The CDR3 runs 13 residues. V was clipped by 1 base and J by 8 bases, with 8 bases between them. This chain joins TRBV4-3 and TRBJ1-4; D call uncertain. The clonotype originates from a human donor who donated a stem cell graft to a child with acute myeloid leukemia. Sequenced here: PBMCs from the stem cell graft donor, sampled from the stem cell graft. Here the CDR3 DNA reads TGCGCCAGCAGCCAAGTACATGGGGAAAAACTGTTTTTT. Translated, it gives CASSQVHGEKLFF.